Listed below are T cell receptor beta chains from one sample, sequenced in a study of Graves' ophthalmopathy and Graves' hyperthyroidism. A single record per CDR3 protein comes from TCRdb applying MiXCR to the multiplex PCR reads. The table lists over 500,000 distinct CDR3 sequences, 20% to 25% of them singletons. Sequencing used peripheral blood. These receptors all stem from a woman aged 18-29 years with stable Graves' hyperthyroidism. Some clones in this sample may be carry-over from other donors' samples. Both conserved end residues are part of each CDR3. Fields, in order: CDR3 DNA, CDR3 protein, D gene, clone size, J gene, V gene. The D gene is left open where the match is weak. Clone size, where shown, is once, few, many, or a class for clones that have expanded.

cdr3_nt: TGTGCCAGCAGTGAAGGGTCAGTCCATGGCTACACCTTC
cdr3_aa: CASSEGSVHGYTF
d_call: .
clone_size: many
j_call: TRBJ1-2
v_call: TRBV2

cdr3_nt: TGTGCCACCCGACCCCAGGGGGGTGTCTACGAGCAGTACTTC
cdr3_aa: CATRPQGGVYEQYF
d_call: .
clone_size: few
j_call: TRBJ2-7
v_call: TRBV10-3

cdr3_nt: TGCAGTGCTAGAGGTGGAGGGGGTCACACTGAAGCTTTCTTT
cdr3_aa: CSARGGGGHTEAFF
d_call: .
clone_size: .
j_call: TRBJ1-1
v_call: TRBV20-1

cdr3_nt: TGCGCCAGCACCTGGGGCATGCGTTCTGGAAACACCATATATTTT
cdr3_aa: CASTWGMRSGNTIYF
d_call: .
clone_size: many
j_call: TRBJ1-3
v_call: TRBV4-1

cdr3_nt: TGCAGCGTCCCGAGACCAGACAGAACAATGAACACTGAAGCTTTCTTT
cdr3_aa: CSVPRPDRTMNTEAFF
d_call: .
clone_size: many
j_call: TRBJ1-1
v_call: TRBV29-1

cdr3_nt: TGTGCCAGCAGTTACGGGGACTCGGCGAACTATGGCTACACCTTC
cdr3_aa: CASSYGDSANYGYTF
d_call: .
clone_size: many
j_call: TRBJ1-2
v_call: TRBV6-5

cdr3_nt: TGTGCCAGTCGAATCGGGGCCAAACAGCCCCAGCATTTT
cdr3_aa: CASRIGAKQPQHF
d_call: .
clone_size: many
j_call: TRBJ1-5
v_call: TRBV28

cdr3_nt: TGTGCCAGCAGTTTTGGGGTCGGCTATGGCTACACCTTC
cdr3_aa: CASSFGVGYGYTF
d_call: .
clone_size: few
j_call: TRBJ1-2
v_call: TRBV28

cdr3_nt: TGTGCCAGCAGTCCCGGAGCGGGCTATGGCTACACCTTC
cdr3_aa: CASSPGAGYGYTF
d_call: .
clone_size: many
j_call: TRBJ1-2
v_call: TRBV6-2/TRBV6-3

cdr3_nt: TGTGCCAGCAGTCTCCGGACTAGCGGGAGGGACACCGGGGAGCTGTTTTTT
cdr3_aa: CASSLRTSGRDTGELFF
d_call: TRBD2
clone_size: .
j_call: TRBJ2-2
v_call: TRBV12-3/TRBV12-4

cdr3_nt: TGTGCCAGCGAGGTATTCCGAGACAGGGGGCAAACTGAAGCTTTCTTT
cdr3_aa: CASEVFRDRGQTEAFF
d_call: TRBD1
clone_size: many
j_call: TRBJ1-1
v_call: TRBV6-5

cdr3_nt: TGTGCCAGCAGTTTAGCTAGCGGACCCAACGAGCAGTACTTC
cdr3_aa: CASSLASGPNEQYF
d_call: TRBD2
clone_size: many
j_call: TRBJ2-7
v_call: TRBV28

cdr3_nt: TGTGCCAGCTGGAAGGACAGATATAGCAATCAGCCCCAGCATTTT
cdr3_aa: CASWKDRYSNQPQHF
d_call: .
clone_size: many
j_call: TRBJ1-5
v_call: TRBV28